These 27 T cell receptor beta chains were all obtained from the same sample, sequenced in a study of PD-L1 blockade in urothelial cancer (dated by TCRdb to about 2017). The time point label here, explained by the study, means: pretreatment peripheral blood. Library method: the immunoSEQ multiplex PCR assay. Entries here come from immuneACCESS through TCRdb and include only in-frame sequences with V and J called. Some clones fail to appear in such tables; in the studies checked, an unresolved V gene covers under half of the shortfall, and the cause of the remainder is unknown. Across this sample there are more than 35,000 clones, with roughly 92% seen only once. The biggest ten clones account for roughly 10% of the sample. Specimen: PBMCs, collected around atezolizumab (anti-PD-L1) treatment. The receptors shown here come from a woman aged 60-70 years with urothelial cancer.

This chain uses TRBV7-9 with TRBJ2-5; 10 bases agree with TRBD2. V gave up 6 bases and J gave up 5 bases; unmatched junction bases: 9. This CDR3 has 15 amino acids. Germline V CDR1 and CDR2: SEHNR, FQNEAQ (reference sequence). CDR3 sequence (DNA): TGTGCCAGCAGAACCCAGCGGGGGGGTATCGAGACCCAGTACTTC. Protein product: CASRTQRGGIETQYF.

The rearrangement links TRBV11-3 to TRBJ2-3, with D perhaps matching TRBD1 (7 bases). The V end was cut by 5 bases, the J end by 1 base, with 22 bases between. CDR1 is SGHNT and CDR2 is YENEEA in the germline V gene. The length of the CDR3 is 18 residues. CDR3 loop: CASSHQKTGRRGTDTQYF. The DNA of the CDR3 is TGTGCCAGCAGCCACCAAAAGACAGGGAGGAGGGGCACAGATACGCAGTATTTT. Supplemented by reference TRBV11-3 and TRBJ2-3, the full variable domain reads EAGVVQSPRYKIIEKKQPVAFWCNPISGHNTLYWYLQNLGQGPELLIRYENEEAVDDSQLPKDRFSAERLKGVDSTLKIQPAELGDSAVYLCASSHQKTGRRGTDTQYFGPGTRLTVL.

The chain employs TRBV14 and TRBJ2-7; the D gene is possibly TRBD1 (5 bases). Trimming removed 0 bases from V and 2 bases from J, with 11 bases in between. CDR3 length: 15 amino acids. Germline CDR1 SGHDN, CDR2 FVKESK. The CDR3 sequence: CASSQEPRVPYEQYF. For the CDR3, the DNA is TGTGCCAGCAGCCAAGAACCCAGGGTACCCTACGAGCAGTACTTC.

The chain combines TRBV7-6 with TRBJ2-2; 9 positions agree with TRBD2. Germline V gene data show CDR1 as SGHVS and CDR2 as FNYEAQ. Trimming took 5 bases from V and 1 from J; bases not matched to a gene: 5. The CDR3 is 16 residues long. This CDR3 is CASSPVAGVNTGELFF. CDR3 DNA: TGTGCCAGCAGCCCAGTAGCGGGGGTGAACACCGGGGAGCTGTTTTTT. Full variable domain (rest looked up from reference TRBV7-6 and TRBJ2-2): GAGVSQSPRYKVTKRGQDVALRCDPISGHVSLYWYRQALGQGPEFLTYFNYEAQQDKSGLPNDRFSAERPEGSISTLTIQRTEQRDSAMYRCASSPVAGVNTGELFFGEGSRLTVL.

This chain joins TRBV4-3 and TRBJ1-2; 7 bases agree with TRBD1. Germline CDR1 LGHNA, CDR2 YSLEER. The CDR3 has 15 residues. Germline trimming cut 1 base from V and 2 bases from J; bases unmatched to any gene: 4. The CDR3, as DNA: TGCGCCAGCAGCCAAGTTTGGGACAGCAACTATGGCTACACCTTC. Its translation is CASSQVWDSNYGYTF.

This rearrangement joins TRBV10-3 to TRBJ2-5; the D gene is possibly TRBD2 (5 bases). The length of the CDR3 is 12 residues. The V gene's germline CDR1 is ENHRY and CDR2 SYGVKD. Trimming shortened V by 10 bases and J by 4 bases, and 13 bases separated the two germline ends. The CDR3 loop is CATSPSSETQYF. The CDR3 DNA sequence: TGTGCCACATCCCCTAGCTCAGAGACCCAGTACTTC.

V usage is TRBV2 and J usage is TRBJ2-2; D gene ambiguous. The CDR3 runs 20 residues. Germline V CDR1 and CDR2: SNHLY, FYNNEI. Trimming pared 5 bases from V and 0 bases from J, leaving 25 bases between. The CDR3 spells CASSSRSARLALTNTGELFF. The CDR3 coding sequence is TGTGCCAGCAGTTCCCGGTCTGCGCGTCTCGCTTTGACGAACACCGGGGAGCTGTTTTTT.

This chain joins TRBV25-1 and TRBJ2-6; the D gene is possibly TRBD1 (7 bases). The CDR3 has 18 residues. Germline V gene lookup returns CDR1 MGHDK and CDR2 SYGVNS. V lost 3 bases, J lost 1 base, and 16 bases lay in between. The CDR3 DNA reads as TGTGCCAGCAGTGATCCCGCCAGGGGGAGGTCTGGGGCCAACGTCCTGACTTTC. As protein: CASSDPARGRSGANVLTF.

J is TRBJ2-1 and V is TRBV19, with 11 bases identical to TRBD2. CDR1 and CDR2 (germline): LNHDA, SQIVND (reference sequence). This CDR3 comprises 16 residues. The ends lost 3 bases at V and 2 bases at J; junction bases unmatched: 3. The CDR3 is CASSIGLAGAYNEQFF. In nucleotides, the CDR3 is TGTGCCAGTAGTATCGGACTAGCGGGCGCCTACAATGAGCAGTTCTTC.

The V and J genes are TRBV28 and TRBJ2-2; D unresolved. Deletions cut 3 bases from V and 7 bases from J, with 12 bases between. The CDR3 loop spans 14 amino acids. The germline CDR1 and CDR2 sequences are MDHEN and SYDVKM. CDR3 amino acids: CASSFMVAVGELFF. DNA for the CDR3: TGTGCCAGCAGTTTCATGGTCGCAGTCGGGGAGCTGTTTTTT.

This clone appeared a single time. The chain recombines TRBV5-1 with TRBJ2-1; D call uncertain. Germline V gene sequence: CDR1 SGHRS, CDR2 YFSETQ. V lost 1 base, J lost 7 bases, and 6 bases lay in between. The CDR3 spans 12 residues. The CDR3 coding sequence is TGCGCCAGCAGCTTGAACCGGAATGAGCAGTTCTTC. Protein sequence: CASSLNRNEQFF.

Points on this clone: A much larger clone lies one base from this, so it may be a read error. CDR3: CASRGTGEETQYF. The CDR3 nucleotides read TGTGCCAGCAGAGGGACAGGGGAAGAGACCCAGTACTTC. The chain carries TRBV6-1 and TRBJ2-5; 10 bases line up with TRBD1. Germline CDR1 and CDR2: MNHNS and SASEGT. After removal of 6 bases from V and 3 bases from J, the junction contained 1 base not matched to a gene. The CDR3 runs 13 residues.

The CDR3 here is CASSFTGTGSYEQYF. The CDR3, as DNA: TGTGCCAGCAGCTTCACCGGGACAGGGAGCTACGAGCAGTACTTC. J is TRBJ2-7 and V is TRBV7-9; 9 bases align to TRBD1. The V and J ends lost 3 bases and 3 bases, in that order; junction bases with no gene match: 6. Germline assignment: CDR1 SEHNR and CDR2 FQNEAQ (reference sequence). CDR3 length: 15 residues.

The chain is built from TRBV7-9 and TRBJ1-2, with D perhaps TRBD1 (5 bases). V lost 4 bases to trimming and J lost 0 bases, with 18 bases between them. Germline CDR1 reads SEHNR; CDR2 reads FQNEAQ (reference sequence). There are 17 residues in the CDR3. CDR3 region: CASSSPGRVGTNYGYTF. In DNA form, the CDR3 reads TGTGCCAGCAGCTCGCCAGGGAGGGTAGGGACTAACTATGGCTACACCTTC.

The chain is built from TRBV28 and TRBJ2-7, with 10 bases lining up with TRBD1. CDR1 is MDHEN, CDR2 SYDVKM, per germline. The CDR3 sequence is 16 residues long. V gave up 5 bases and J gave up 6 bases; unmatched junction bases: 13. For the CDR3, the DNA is TGTGCCAGCAGTCCACCCGGGACAGGGGCCGCCATCGAGCAGTACTTC. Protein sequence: CASSPPGTGAAIEQYF.

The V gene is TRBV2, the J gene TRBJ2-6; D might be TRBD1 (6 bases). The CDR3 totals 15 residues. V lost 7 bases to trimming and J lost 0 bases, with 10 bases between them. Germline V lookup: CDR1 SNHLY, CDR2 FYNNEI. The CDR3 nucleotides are TGTGCCAGCAACAGGGCAACCTCTGGGGCCAACGTCCTGACTTTC. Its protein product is CASNRATSGANVLTF.

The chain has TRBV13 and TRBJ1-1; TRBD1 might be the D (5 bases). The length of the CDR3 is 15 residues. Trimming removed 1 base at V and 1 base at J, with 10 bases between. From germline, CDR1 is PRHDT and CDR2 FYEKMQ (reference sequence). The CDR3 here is CASSLEGLGNTEAFF. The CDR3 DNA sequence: TGTGCCAGCAGCTTAGAGGGGCTCGGGAACACTGAAGCTTTCTTT.

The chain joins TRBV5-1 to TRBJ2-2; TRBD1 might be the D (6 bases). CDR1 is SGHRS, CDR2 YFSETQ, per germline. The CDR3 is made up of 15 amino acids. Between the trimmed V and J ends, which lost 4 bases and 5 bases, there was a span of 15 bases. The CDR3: CASSPRQGKTGELFF. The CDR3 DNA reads TGCGCCAGCAGCCCCAGGCAGGGGAAGACCGGGGAGCTGTTTTTT.

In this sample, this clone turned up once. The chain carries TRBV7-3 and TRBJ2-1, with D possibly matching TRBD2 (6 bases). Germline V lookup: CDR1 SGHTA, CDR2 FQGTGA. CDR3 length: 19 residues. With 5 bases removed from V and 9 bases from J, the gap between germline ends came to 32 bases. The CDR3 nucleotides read TGTGCCAGCAGCACCAACCTCATCGGCAGGGAGGAGCGGGTCACTGAGCAGTTCTTC. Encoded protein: CASSTNLIGREERVTEQFF.

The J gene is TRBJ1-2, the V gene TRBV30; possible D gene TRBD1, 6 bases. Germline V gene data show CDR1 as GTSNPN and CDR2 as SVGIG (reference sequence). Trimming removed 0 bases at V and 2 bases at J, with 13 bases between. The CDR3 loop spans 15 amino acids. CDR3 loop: CAWSVRGAGNYGYTF. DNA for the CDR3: TGTGCCTGGAGTGTGCGGGGGGCTGGGAACTATGGCTACACCTTC.

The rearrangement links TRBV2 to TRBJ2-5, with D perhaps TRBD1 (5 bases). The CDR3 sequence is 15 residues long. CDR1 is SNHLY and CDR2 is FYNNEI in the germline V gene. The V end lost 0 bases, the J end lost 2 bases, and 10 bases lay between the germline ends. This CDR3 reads CASSEAGRGQETQYF. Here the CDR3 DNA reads TGTGCCAGCAGTGAAGCGGGTAGGGGACAAGAGACCCAGTACTTC.

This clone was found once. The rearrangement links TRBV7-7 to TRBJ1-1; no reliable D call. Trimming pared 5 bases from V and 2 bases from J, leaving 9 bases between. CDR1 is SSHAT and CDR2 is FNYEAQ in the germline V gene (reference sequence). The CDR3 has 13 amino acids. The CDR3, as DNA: TGTGCCAGCAGCGATGGGCCTAACACTGAAGCTTTCTTT. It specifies CASSDGPNTEAFF.

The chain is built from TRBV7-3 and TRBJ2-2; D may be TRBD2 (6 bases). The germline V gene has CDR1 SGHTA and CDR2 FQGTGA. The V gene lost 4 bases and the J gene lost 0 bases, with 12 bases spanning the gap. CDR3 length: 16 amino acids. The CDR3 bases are TGTGCCAGCAGCTCGCTTGGGGGGACGAACACCGGGGAGCTGTTTTTT. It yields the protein CASSSLGGTNTGELFF. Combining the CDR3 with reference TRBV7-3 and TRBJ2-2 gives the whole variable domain GAGVSQTPSNKVTEKGKYVELRCDPISGHTALYWYRQSLGQGPEFLIYFQGTGAADDSGLPNDRFFAVRPEGSVSTLKIQRTERGDSAVYLCASSSLGGTNTGELFFGEGSRLTVL.

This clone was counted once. The CDR3 sequence is CASSLGQTSYEQYF. In DNA form, the CDR3 reads TGTGCCAGCAGCTTAGGACAGACCTCCTACGAGCAGTACTTC. The chain combines TRBV11-2 with TRBJ2-7, with D maybe TRBD1 (5 bases). Trimming cost V 1 base and J 0 bases, with 7 bases left between them. Germline V gene sequence: CDR1 SGHAT, CDR2 FQNNGV. CDR3 size: 14 residues.

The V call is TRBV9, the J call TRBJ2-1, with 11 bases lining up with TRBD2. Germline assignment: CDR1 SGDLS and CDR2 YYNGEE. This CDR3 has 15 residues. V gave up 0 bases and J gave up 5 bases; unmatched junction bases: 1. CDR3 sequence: CASSVGGLADNEQFF. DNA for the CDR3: TGTGCCAGCAGCGTAGGGGGACTAGCGGACAATGAGCAGTTCTTC.

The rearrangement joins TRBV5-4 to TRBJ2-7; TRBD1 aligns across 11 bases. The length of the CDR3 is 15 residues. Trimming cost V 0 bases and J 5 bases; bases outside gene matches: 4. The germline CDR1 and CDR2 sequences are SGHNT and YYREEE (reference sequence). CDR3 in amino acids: CASSLGGQGGDEQYF. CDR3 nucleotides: TGTGCCAGCAGCTTGGGGGGACAGGGGGGCGACGAGCAGTACTTC.

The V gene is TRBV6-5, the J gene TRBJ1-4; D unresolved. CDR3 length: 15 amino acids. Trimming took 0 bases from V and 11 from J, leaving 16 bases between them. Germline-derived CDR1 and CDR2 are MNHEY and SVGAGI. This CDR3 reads CASSYSTGLREKLFF. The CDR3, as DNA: TGTGCCAGCAGTTACTCGACTGGTCTGAGGGAGAAACTGTTTTTT.